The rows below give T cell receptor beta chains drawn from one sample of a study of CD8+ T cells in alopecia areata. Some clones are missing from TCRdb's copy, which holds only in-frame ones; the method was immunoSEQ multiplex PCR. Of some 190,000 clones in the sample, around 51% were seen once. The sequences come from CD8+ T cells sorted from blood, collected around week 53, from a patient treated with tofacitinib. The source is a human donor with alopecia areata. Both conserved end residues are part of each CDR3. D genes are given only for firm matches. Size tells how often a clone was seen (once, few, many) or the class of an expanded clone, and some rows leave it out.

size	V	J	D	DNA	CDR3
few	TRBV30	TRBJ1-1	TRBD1	TGTGCCTGGAGTCCAGGGGGCCCCACTGAAGCTTTCTTT	CAWSPGGPTEAFF
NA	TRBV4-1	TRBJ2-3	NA	TGCGCCAGCAGCCCCGGGGTATACACAGATACGCAGTATTTT	CASSPGVYTDTQYF
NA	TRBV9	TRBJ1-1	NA	TGTGCCAGCAGCGTAGATGGGGTGATGAACACTGAAGCTTTCTTT	CASSVDGVMNTEAFF
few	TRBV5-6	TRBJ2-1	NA	TGTGCCAGCAGCCCTGGGGGTTTGGACCGCCGGGGGTTCTTC	CASSPGGLDRRGFF
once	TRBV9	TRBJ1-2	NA	TGTGCCAGCAGCGTATTAGAGGGGCGGGGCTACACCTTC	CASSVLEGRGYTF
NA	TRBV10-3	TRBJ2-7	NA	TGTGCCATCAGTGGCGGGGAACAGGCCCTCGAGCAGTACTTC	CAISGGEQALEQYF
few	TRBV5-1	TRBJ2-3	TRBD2	TGCGCCAGCAGCTTGGCCGGGGGGGCCGCAGATACGCAGTATTTT	CASSLAGGAADTQYF
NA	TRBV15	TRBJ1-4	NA	TGTGCCACCAGCAGGCTATTTTCTGAAAAACTGTTTTTT	CATSRLFSEKLFF
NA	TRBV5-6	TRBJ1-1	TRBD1	TGTGCCAGCAGCTTTATGACAGGGCACACTGAAGCTTTCTTT	CASSFMTGHTEAFF
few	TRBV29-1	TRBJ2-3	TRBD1	TGCAGCGTTGAAGGGGACAGGGAGGATACGCAGTATTTT	CSVEGDREDTQYF
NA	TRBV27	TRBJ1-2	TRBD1	TGTGCCAGCTCCTCTCAGGGGGCGAGGCATGGCTACACCTTC	CASSSQGARHGYTF